The 28 T cell receptor beta chains listed next were all sequenced from one sample in a study of cytomegalovirus exposure and HLA in healthy donors. The PCR made use of 60 Vbeta and 13 Jbeta primers. Assay: immunoSEQ multiplex PCR; the TCRdb copy retains only in-frame clones and omits some. The sample includes tens of thousands of clones, more than 75% of them seen just once. Sequenced material: PBMCs. These receptors all stem from a woman between 35 and 50 years old in good health and CMV-seropositive.

The J gene is TRBJ2-6, the V gene TRBV2; a weak D match, TRBD2 (5 bases). CDR1 is SNHLY, CDR2 FYNNEI, per germline. V was cut by 5 bases and J by 2 bases, with 16 bases left in between. The CDR3 consists of 17 residues. The CDR3 loop reads CASSSDIEGTGANVLTF. The CDR3 DNA sequence: TGTGCCAGCAGTTCCGACATAGAGGGTACTGGGGCCAACGTCCTGACTTTC.

This chain joins TRBV7-9 and TRBJ2-7; the match to TRBD1 covers 10 bases. CDR1 SEHNR and CDR2 FQNEAQ come from the germline V gene (reference sequence). There are 14 residues in the CDR3. The trim removed 6 bases at V and 4 bases at J, leaving 6 bases unmatched. Here the CDR3 reads CASRTGTGEYEQYF. In DNA form, the CDR3 reads TGTGCCAGCAGAACCGGGACAGGGGAGTACGAGCAGTACTTC. Using reference TRBV7-9 and TRBJ2-7 for the parts outside the CDR3, the full variable domain is DTGVSQNPRHKITKRGQNVTFRCDPISEHNRLYWYRQTLGQGPEFLTYFQNEAQLEKSRLLSDRFSAERPKGSFSTLEIQRTEQGDSAMYLCASRTGTGEYEQYFGPGTRLTVT.

The chain links TRBV2 to TRBJ2-7; tentative D call: TRBD1 (6 bases). Trimming cost V 3 bases and J 9 bases, with 15 bases left between them. Germline CDR1 SNHLY, CDR2 FYNNEI. There are 13 residues in the CDR3. The CDR3 is CASSEGAPSRQYF. The CDR3 region has the DNA TGTGCCAGCAGTGAGGGGGCCCCCTCGAGGCAGTACTTC.

The chain recombines TRBV10-3 with TRBJ2-7; 7 bases fit TRBD2. V was clipped by 8 bases and J by 6 bases; unmatched bases: 10. The CDR3 sequence is 13 residues long. The germline gives CDR1 ENHRY, CDR2 SYGVKD. The CDR3 DNA is TGTGCCATCCAAGGCAGACTAGCACTCGAGCAGTACTTC. This gives the protein CAIQGRLALEQYF.

V gene TRBV30 combines with J gene TRBJ2-1; 12 nucleotides line up with TRBD2. J was trimmed by 4 bases and V by 1 base; bases with no gene match: 2. Per germline, CDR1 GTSNPN and CDR2 SVGIG (reference sequence). This CDR3 has 15 residues. This CDR3 reads CAWSGTSGVYNEQFF. In nucleotides, the CDR3 is TGTGCCTGGAGTGGGACTAGCGGGGTTTACAATGAGCAGTTCTTC.

The rearrangement links TRBV5-6 to TRBJ1-1; D uncertain. The ends were cut back, 4 bases at V and 3 bases at J, with 13 bases in the middle. CDR1 is SGHDT, CDR2 YYEEEE, per germline. This CDR3 is 14 amino acids long. The CDR3 nucleotides are TGTGCCAGCAGCCCGGAAGAGAGGGACACTGAAGCTTTCTTT. It yields the protein CASSPEERDTEAFF. Using reference TRBV5-6 and TRBJ1-1 for the parts outside the CDR3, the full variable domain is DAGVTQSPTHLIKTRGQQVTLRCSPKSGHDTVSWYQQALGQGPQFIFQYYEEEERQRGNFPDRFSGHQFPNYSSELNVNALLLGDSALYLCASSPEERDTEAFFGQGTRLTVV.

As DNA, the CDR3 is TGTGCCACCAGCAGGGGGGGGACTAGCGGACGCTACGAGCAGTACTTC. The encoded protein is CATSRGGTSGRYEQYF. The chain combines TRBV15 with TRBJ2-7, with 11 bases identical to TRBD2. V was clipped by 3 bases and J by 3 bases; unmatched bases: 7. CDR3 length: 16 residues. CDR1 is LNHNV and CDR2 is YYDKDF in the germline V gene (reference sequence).

This rearrangement joins TRBV6-6 to TRBJ1-1, with no clear D. The germline CDR1 and CDR2 sequences are MNHNY and SVGAGI (reference sequence). This CDR3 comprises 15 residues. Trimming took off 0 bases at V and 1 base at J, with 9 bases between the two ends. This chain's CDR3 is CASSYSRDSNTEAFF. CDR3 nucleotides: TGTGCCAGCAGTTACTCCCGCGACTCGAACACTGAAGCTTTCTTT.

The chain carries TRBV4-2 and TRBJ2-1, with D maybe TRBD2 (5 bases). The CDR3 has 16 amino acids. Per germline, CDR1 LGHNA and CDR2 YNFKEQ. Trimming left V 0 bases short and J 1 base short, with 10 bases between. This chain's CDR3 is CASSQDSGGSYNEQFF. The CDR3 DNA is TGTGCCAGCAGCCAAGATAGTGGCGGGTCCTACAATGAGCAGTTCTTC.

The chain couples TRBV5-1 to TRBJ2-1; 12 positions match TRBD1. Germline CDR1 and CDR2: SGHRS and YFSETQ. The trim removed 0 bases at V and 9 bases at J, leaving 7 bases unmatched. The CDR3 totals 16 residues. Written as DNA, the CDR3 is TGCGCCAGCAGCTTGGGGGGACAGGGGGCGTACGGTGAGCAGTTCTTC. Protein product: CASSLGGQGAYGEQFF.

The rearrangement joins TRBV7-2 to TRBJ2-7, with TRBD2 matching over 8 bases. The CDR3 loop spans 15 amino acids. Germline trimming cut 6 bases from V and 0 bases from J; bases unmatched to any gene: 7. In germline, CDR1 is SGHTA, CDR2 FQGNSA. The CDR3 DNA sequence: TGTGCCAGCAGACCCGGGGGGGGGCGCTCCTACGAGCAGTACTTC. This encodes CASRPGGGRSYEQYF.

V gene TRBV19 combines with J gene TRBJ2-1; D is unresolved. This CDR3 region has 13 residues. Trimming pared 5 bases from V and 5 bases from J, leaving 10 bases between. Per the germline V gene, CDR1 is LNHDA and CDR2 is SQIVND (reference sequence). The CDR3 region has the DNA TGTGCCAGTAGTTCTGGCAAAAACAATGAGCAGTTCTTC. Translated, it gives CASSSGKNNEQFF. Drawing the rest from reference TRBV19 and TRBJ2-1, the complete variable domain is DGGITQSPKYLFRKEGQNVTLSCEQNLNHDAMYWYRQDPGQGLRLIYYSQIVNDFQKGDIAEGYSVSREKKESFPLTVTSAQKNPTAFYLCASSSGKNNEQFFGPGTRLTVL.

This rearrangement joins TRBV2 to TRBJ2-3, with 9 bases lining up with TRBD1. Germline loops: CDR1 SNHLY, CDR2 FYNNEI. This CDR3 comprises 14 residues. V shed 8 bases and J 6 bases; nucleotides not matched to a gene: 9. The CDR3 sequence: CASLTDRGRDTQYF. Here the CDR3 DNA reads TGTGCCAGCCTTACAGACAGGGGGAGGGATACGCAGTATTTT. The full variable domain, in which reference TRBV2 and TRBJ2-3 provide the parts outside the CDR3, is EPEVTQTPSHQVTQMGQEVILRCVPISNHLYFYWYRQILGQKVEFLVSFYNNEISEKSEIFDDQFSVERPDGSNFTLKIRSTKLEDSAMYFCASLTDRGRDTQYFGPGTRLTVL.

V is TRBV2 and J is TRBJ2-7; 7 bases match TRBD2. Trimming removed 7 bases from V and 6 bases from J; junction bases left unmatched: 9. This CDR3 comprises 13 residues. Germline V CDR1 and CDR2: SNHLY, FYNNEI. The CDR3 DNA sequence: TGTGCCAGCATCAAGCGGGAAAGGGGCGAGCAGTACTTC. This translates into CASIKRERGEQYF.

The chain is built from TRBV4-3 and TRBJ2-7; tentative D call: TRBD1 (6 bases). The germline V gene has CDR1 LGHNA and CDR2 YSLEER. Trimming stripped 3 bases from V and 0 bases from J, with 9 bases between. The CDR3 covers 14 residues. The CDR3 region has the DNA TGCGCCAGCAGCCACAGGACAGACTCCTACGAGCAGTACTTC. It translates to CASSHRTDSYEQYF.

The chain is built from TRBV27 and TRBJ2-7; 8 bases agree with TRBD1. The V segment lost 2 bases and the J segment 3 bases; nucleotides outside the gene matches: 3. Germline CDR1 reads MNHEY; CDR2 reads SMNVEV (reference sequence). CDR3 length equals 14 residues. Here the CDR3 DNA reads TGTGCCAGCAGTTTAACCACAGGGGGCTACGAGCAGTACTTC. This codes for CASSLTTGGYEQYF.

In this sample, this clone turned up once. This chain connects TRBV6-5 to TRBJ2-3, with unresolved D. V gave up 7 bases and J gave up 3 bases, with 11 bases separating them. Germline assignment: CDR1 MNHEY and CDR2 SVGAGI. There are 13 residues in the CDR3. The CDR3 sequence is CASTLSWTDTQYF. The CDR3 DNA is TGTGCCAGCACCCTCAGTTGGACAGATACGCAGTATTTT.

This clone was observed a handful of times. The rearrangement uses TRBV6-1 and TRBJ1-1; D is ambiguous. This CDR3 contains 11 residues. Trimming shortened V by 4 bases and J by 5 bases, and 5 bases separated the two germline ends. Germline V lookup: CDR1 MNHNS, CDR2 SASEGT. Here the CDR3 DNA reads TGTGCCAGCAGTGCGAGGACTGAAGCTTTCTTT. This gives the protein CASSARTEAFF.

The gene calls are TRBV18 and TRBJ1-5; 7 positions match TRBD1. The CDR3 extends over 15 amino acids. The V gene end was trimmed by 4 bases and the J gene end by 4 bases; junction bases not matched to a gene: 7. Germline lookup yields CDR1 KGHSH and CDR2 LQKENI. The chain's CDR3 is CASSLGTALNQPQHF. As DNA, the CDR3 is TGTGCCAGCTCACTAGGGACAGCCCTTAATCAGCCCCAGCATTTT. Drawing the rest from reference TRBV18 and TRBJ1-5, the complete variable domain is NAGVMQNPRHLVRRRGQEARLRCSPMKGHSHVYWYRQLPEEGLKFMVYLQKENIIDESGMPKERFSAEFPKEGPSILRIQQVVRGDSAAYFCASSLGTALNQPQHFGDGTRLSIL.

The V gene is TRBV18, the J gene TRBJ1-1; D may be TRBD1 (6 bases). V lost 6 bases and J 2 bases, leaving 10 bases between the germline ends. The CDR3 has 13 amino acids. Germline assignment: CDR1 KGHSH and CDR2 LQKENI. This CDR3 reads CASSVTGNTEAFF. The CDR3 DNA reads TGTGCCAGCTCTGTGACAGGAAACACTGAAGCTTTCTTT. The full variable domain, in which reference TRBV18 and TRBJ1-1 provide the parts outside the CDR3, is NAGVMQNPRHLVRRRGQEARLRCSPMKGHSHVYWYRQLPEEGLKFMVYLQKENIIDESGMPKERFSAEFPKEGPSILRIQQVVRGDSAAYFCASSVTGNTEAFFGQGTRLTVV.

CDR3 DNA sequence: TGTGCCAGCAGTGGTGAGGGATACACCTTC. Protein sequence: CASSGEGYTF. The chain is built from TRBV9 and TRBJ1-2, with unresolved D. The V end was cut by 5 bases, the J end by 11 bases, with 10 bases between. Germline CDR1 and CDR2: SGDLS and YYNGEE. CDR3 length: 10 amino acids.

V is TRBV18 and J is TRBJ2-1; a possible D gene is TRBD1 (5 bases). Germline V gives CDR1 KGHSH, CDR2 LQKENI. V shed 1 base and J shed 1 base, with 8 bases lying between them. The CDR3 extends over 15 amino acids. The CDR3 loop reads CASSPRGQSYNEQFF. CDR3 DNA sequence: TGTGCCAGCTCACCACGGGGCCAGTCCTACAATGAGCAGTTCTTC.

The gene calls are TRBV28 and TRBJ2-1, with 16 bases aligning to TRBD2. Trimming removed 3 bases from V and 2 bases from J; junction bases left unmatched: 1. The CDR3 has 17 amino acids. Germline CDR1 reads MDHEN; CDR2 reads SYDVKM. CDR3 amino acids: CASSFGTSGRAYNEQFF. CDR3 in DNA: TGTGCCAGCAGTTTCGGGACTAGCGGGAGGGCCTACAATGAGCAGTTCTTC.

The rearrangement links TRBV5-4 to TRBJ2-7; 9 bases line up with TRBD2. This CDR3 has 14 residues. Germline values: CDR1 SGHNT, CDR2 YYREEE (reference sequence). J was trimmed by 6 bases and V by 0 bases; bases with no gene match: 4. Written as DNA, the CDR3 is TGTGCCAGCAGCTTGGTTAGCGGGAGTCGCGAGCAGTACTTC. Protein product: CASSLVSGSREQYF. The whole variable domain, remainder taken from reference TRBV5-4 and TRBJ2-7, is ETGVTQSPTHLIKTRGQQVTLRCSSQSGHNTVSWYQQALGQGPQFIFQYYREEENGRGNFPPRFSGLQFPNYSSELNVNALELDDSALYLCASSLVSGSREQYFGPGTRLTVT.

The chain couples TRBV30 to TRBJ1-5; possibly TRBD1 for D (6 bases). Trimming removed 4 bases at V and 2 bases at J, with 15 bases between. This CDR3 region has 15 residues. Germline V gene lookup returns CDR1 GTSNPN and CDR2 SVGIG (reference sequence). The chain's CDR3 is CAWNRGGDGNQPQHF. The CDR3 DNA follows: TGTGCCTGGAACCGCGGGGGCGATGGCAATCAGCCCCAGCATTTT.

The rearrangement links TRBV5-1 to TRBJ2-3; unclear D gene. Looked up from germline, CDR1 is SGHRS and CDR2 is YFSETQ. The CDR3 extends over 14 amino acids. V lost 0 bases and J 3 bases, leaving 8 bases between the germline ends. CDR3 coding DNA: TGCGCCAGCAGCTTGGGGCAGGTTACAGATACGCAGTATTTT. Residues: CASSLGQVTDTQYF.

This chain connects TRBV27 to TRBJ2-1; maybe TRBD2 (5 bases). There are 14 residues in the CDR3. Germline CDR1 reads MNHEY; CDR2 reads SMNVEV (reference sequence). V lost 6 bases and J lost 1, with 10 bases in between. This CDR3 is CASSRDGSYNEQFF. CDR3 bases: TGTGCCAGCAGCCGGGATGGGTCCTACAATGAGCAGTTCTTC.

The V gene is TRBV9, the J gene TRBJ1-2, with a possible D match to TRBD1 (5 bases). The germline V and J ends were trimmed by 4 bases and 7 bases, with 26 bases remaining between them. Germline CDR1 reads SGDLS; CDR2 reads YYNGEE. The CDR3 is 17 residues long. The chain's CDR3 is CASSYLGAGGSVVGYTF. Here the CDR3 DNA reads TGTGCCAGCAGCTATCTTGGGGCAGGTGGATCTGTCGTTGGCTACACCTTC.